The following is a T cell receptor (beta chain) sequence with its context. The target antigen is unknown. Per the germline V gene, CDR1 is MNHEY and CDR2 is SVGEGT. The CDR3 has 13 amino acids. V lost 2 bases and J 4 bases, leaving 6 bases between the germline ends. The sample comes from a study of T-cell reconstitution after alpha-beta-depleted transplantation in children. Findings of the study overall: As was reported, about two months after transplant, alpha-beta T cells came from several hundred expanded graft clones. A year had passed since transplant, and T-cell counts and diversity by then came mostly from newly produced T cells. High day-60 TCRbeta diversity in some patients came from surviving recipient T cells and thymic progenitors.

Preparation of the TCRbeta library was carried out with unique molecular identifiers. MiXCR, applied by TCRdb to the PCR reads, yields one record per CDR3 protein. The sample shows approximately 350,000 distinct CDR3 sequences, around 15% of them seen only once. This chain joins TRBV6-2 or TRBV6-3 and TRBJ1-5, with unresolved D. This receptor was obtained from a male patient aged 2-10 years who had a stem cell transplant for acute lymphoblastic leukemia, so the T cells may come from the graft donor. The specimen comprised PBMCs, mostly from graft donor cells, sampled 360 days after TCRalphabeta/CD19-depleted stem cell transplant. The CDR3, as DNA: TGTGCCAGCAGTTACGATAAAAATCAGCCCCAGCATTTT. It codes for CASSYDKNQPQHF.